These T cell receptor beta chains were read from a single sample in a study of metastatic and nonmetastatic thyroid tumors. TCRdb reprocessed the PCR reads using MiXCR. This sample has around 34,000 clones, with around 20% found just once. Source material: blood. These receptors originate from a female donor with papillary thyroid cancer or a benign thyroid nodule (not recorded which). Some clones in this sample may be carry-over from other donors' samples. The CDR3 runs from the conserved cysteine through the conserved F or W. The D gene is left open where the match is weak. Only some rows state a clone size, as once, few, many or a class for expanded clones.

J: TRBJ1-5; V: TRBV2; size: many; D: .; DNA: TGTGCCAGCAGTGTTTTTGGCAATCAGCCCCAGCATTTT; CDR3: CASSVFGNQPQHF
J: TRBJ1-6; V: TRBV6-1; size: medium-sized; D: TRBD1; DNA: TGTGCCAGCAGTGTAGTACAGGGGGATAATTCACCCCTCCACTTT; CDR3: CASSVVQGDNSPLHF
J: TRBJ1-5; V: TRBV4-1; size: .; D: TRBD1; DNA: TGCGCCAGCAGCCCCGGGACAGGCGGGAATCAGCCCCAGCATTTT; CDR3: CASSPGTGGNQPQHF
J: TRBJ2-7; V: TRBV5-1; size: many; D: .; DNA: TGCGCCAGCAGCTCGGGGGACCGCAGGGGCGAGCAGTACTTC; CDR3: CASSSGDRRGEQYF
J: TRBJ1-1; V: TRBV5-6; size: many; D: TRBD1; DNA: TGTGCCAGCAACCCGACAGGGAGGAACACTGAAGCTTTCTTT; CDR3: CASNPTGRNTEAFF
J: TRBJ1-1; V: TRBV29-1; size: many; D: .; DNA: TGCAGCGTTGAACCCAATGCACCTGGGGCTTTCTTT; CDR3: CSVEPNAPGAFF
J: TRBJ1-2; V: TRBV27; size: many; D: .; DNA: TGTGCCAGCAGAGGGGACATCCGTCAGGGCTACACCTTC; CDR3: CASRGDIRQGYTF
J: TRBJ1-1; V: TRBV3-1; size: .; D: TRBD1; DNA: TGTGCCAGCAGTCCAGGGGGGGGGTATAATGAAGCTTTCTTT; CDR3: CASSPGGGYNEAFF
J: TRBJ1-5; V: TRBV29-1; size: many; D: .; DNA: TGCAGCGCCCAGAGTGCCAGGGACCAGCCCCAGCATTTT; CDR3: CSAQSARDQPQHF
J: TRBJ1-1; V: TRBV18; size: many; D: TRBD1; DNA: TGTGCCAGCTCACCGGACCACAGGGGGAGCCCTGAAGCTTTCTTT; CDR3: CASSPDHRGSPEAFF
J: TRBJ2-2; V: TRBV6-2/TRBV6-3; size: few; D: .; DNA: TGTGCCAGCAGTTTCGGGCGGATGGAGACCGGGGAGCTGTTTTTT; CDR3: CASSFGRMETGELFF
J: TRBJ2-7; V: TRBV18; size: .; D: .; DNA: TGTGCCAGCTCACCAGGACGGAACTACGAGCAGTACTTC; CDR3: CASSPGRNYEQYF
J: TRBJ2-6; V: TRBV5-1; size: many; D: .; DNA: TGCGCCAGCAGCTTGACTCTCTCTGGGGCCAACGTCCTGACTTTC; CDR3: CASSLTLSGANVLTF
J: TRBJ2-3; V: TRBV5-6; size: many; D: .; DNA: TGTGCCAGCACCACCTCCACAAGGGGACTGAGCACAGATACGCAGTATTTT; CDR3: CASTTSTRGLSTDTQYF
J: TRBJ1-2; V: TRBV19; size: many; D: .; DNA: TGTGCCAGTAGTATAGATCGGACGACTAACTATGGCTACACCTTC; CDR3: CASSIDRTTNYGYTF
J: TRBJ1-1; V: TRBV5-1; size: .; D: .; DNA: TGCGCCAGCAGCTTGGTGGTGAACACTGAAGCTTTCTTT; CDR3: CASSLVVNTEAFF
J: TRBJ2-7; V: TRBV2; size: many; D: TRBD2; DNA: TGTGCCAGCCTCGGACTAGCAGCCGCCTACGAGCAGTACTTC; CDR3: CASLGLAAAYEQYF
J: TRBJ2-2; V: TRBV12-3/TRBV12-4; size: .; D: .; DNA: TGTGCCAGCAGAAGGGGGGCGAACACCGGGGAGCTGTTTTTT; CDR3: CASRRGANTGELFF
J: TRBJ1-5; V: TRBV2; size: many; D: TRBD1; DNA: TGTGCCAGCAGTGGTCGGGACAGGGGGGGGCAGCCCCAGCATTTT; CDR3: CASSGRDRGGQPQHF
J: TRBJ2-2; V: TRBV29-1; size: many; D: .; DNA: TGCAGCGTGGGAGGGGGGACCGGGGAGCTGTTTTTT; CDR3: CSVGGGTGELFF
J: TRBJ2-7; V: TRBV6-1; size: .; D: .; DNA: TGTGCCAGCAGCGATGTACCTGGGACTCCCGGGAACGAGCAGTACTTC; CDR3: CASSDVPGTPGNEQYF
J: TRBJ2-2; V: TRBV9; size: .; D: .; DNA: TGTGCCAGCAGCGCCGAGGGGCTCCGGGCTAACACCGGGGAGCTATCTTTT; CDR3: CASSAEGLRANTGELSF
J: TRBJ2-7; V: TRBV6-2/TRBV6-3; size: .; D: .; DNA: TGTGCCAGCAGTTACCCACTGGCAGGGATCAACGAGCAGTACTTC; CDR3: CASSYPLAGINEQYF
J: TRBJ1-2; V: TRBV19; size: medium-sized; D: .; DNA: TGTGCCAGTACCCGCGCGTCAGGGAGGACCTATGGCTACACCTTC; CDR3: CASTRASGRTYGYTF
J: TRBJ2-1; V: TRBV5-1; size: .; D: .; DNA: TGCGCCAGCAGCTATCCCATGAGCTCCTACAATGAGCAGTTCTTC; CDR3: CASSYPMSSYNEQFF
J: TRBJ2-2; V: TRBV28; size: .; D: .; DNA: TGTGCCAGTACCTTGGGGAGTAGGAACAACGGTGAGCTGTTTTTT; CDR3: CASTLGSRNNGELFF
J: TRBJ2-1; V: TRBV7-3; size: many; D: .; DNA: TGTGCCAGCAGCTCTCGAATGAATGAGCAGTTCTTC; CDR3: CASSSRMNEQFF
J: TRBJ2-7; V: TRBV18; size: .; D: TRBD1; DNA: TGTGCCAGCTCACTAAACCCAGGGGGCGACGAGCAGTACTTC; CDR3: CASSLNPGGDEQYF
J: TRBJ1-2; V: TRBV30; size: .; D: .; DNA: TGTGCCTGGAGTGTCAGCGACACTGACCCGAACTATGGCTACACCTTC; CDR3: CAWSVSDTDPNYGYTF
J: TRBJ2-7; V: TRBV20-1; size: once; D: .; DNA: TGCAGTGCTAGAGGGGTCGGGGAGGCGGCCTACGAGCAGTACTTC; CDR3: CSARGVGEAAYEQYF
J: TRBJ2-3; V: TRBV9; size: many; D: .; DNA: TGTGCCAGCAGCGTAGAAGGACATTCCACAGATACGCAGTATTTT; CDR3: CASSVEGHSTDTQYF
J: TRBJ2-1; V: TRBV9; size: many; D: .; DNA: TGTGCCAGCAAGGGACGGAACTACAATGAGCAGTTCTTC; CDR3: CASKGRNYNEQFF
J: TRBJ2-7; V: TRBV7-8; size: .; D: .; DNA: TGTGCCAGCAGCTTAACAGGGAAGGCCTACGAGCAGTACTTC; CDR3: CASSLTGKAYEQYF
J: TRBJ2-1; V: TRBV20-1; size: .; D: .; DNA: TGCAGTGCAAGGACGGTAATGGGTGAGCAGTTCTTC; CDR3: CSARTVMGEQFF
J: TRBJ2-2; V: TRBV7-9; size: .; D: .; DNA: TGTGCCAGCAGCTTTTGGGGGTCCACCGGGGAGCTGTTTTTT; CDR3: CASSFWGSTGELFF
J: TRBJ2-6; V: TRBV2; size: few; D: .; DNA: TGTGCCAGCAGACGGGACTCTGGGGCCAACGTCCTGACTTTC; CDR3: CASRRDSGANVLTF
J: TRBJ2-5; V: TRBV6-2/TRBV6-3; size: .; D: TRBD2; DNA: TGTGCCAGCAGTTACGGGTTTAGTGGGGGGGGGCAAGAGACCCAGTACTTC; CDR3: CASSYGFSGGGQETQYF
J: TRBJ2-5; V: TRBV6-1; size: medium-sized; D: .; DNA: TGTGCCAGCACGGGCGGGGAGGTCCAGTACTTC; CDR3: CASTGGEVQYF
J: TRBJ2-5; V: TRBV12-5; size: medium-sized; D: .; DNA: TGTGCTAGTGGTTTGCTCCCGAGTGGGGAGACCCAGTACTTC; CDR3: CASGLLPSGETQYF
J: TRBJ1-1; V: TRBV6-1; size: many; D: TRBD1; DNA: TGTGCCAGCAGTGGGTACAGGGGAAGGGCTGAAGCTTTCTTT; CDR3: CASSGYRGRAEAFF
J: TRBJ2-4; V: TRBV7-2; size: .; D: .; DNA: TGTGCCAGCAGCCCGAGGCGGGGGCTAAGGACCAAAAACATTCAGTACTTC; CDR3: CASSPRRGLRTKNIQYF
J: TRBJ2-1; V: TRBV20-1; size: .; D: .; DNA: TGCAGTGGCGGGTGGGCAGTTGGACGTGGGGAGCAGTTCTTC; CDR3: CSGGWAVGRGEQFF
J: TRBJ2-1; V: TRBV6-5; size: few; D: .; DNA: TGTGCCAGCAGTTATTTAGTGGGCTCCTACAATGAGCAGTTCTTC; CDR3: CASSYLVGSYNEQFF
J: TRBJ2-2; V: TRBV19; size: few; D: .; DNA: TGTGCCAGCCGAAGCGGCTCGAACACCGGGGAGCTGTTTTTT; CDR3: CASRSGSNTGELFF
J: TRBJ2-7; V: TRBV28; size: many; D: .; DNA: TGTGCCAGCAGTTTTGGGGCGGGAACTGAGGCCTACGAGCAGTACTTC; CDR3: CASSFGAGTEAYEQYF
J: TRBJ2-5; V: TRBV9; size: .; D: .; DNA: TGTGCCAGCAGCGTAGGGGGCGCGGTTGGGTTCCAAGATACCCAGTACTTC; CDR3: CASSVGGAVGFQDTQYF